One and the same sample provided the 3 T cell receptor beta chains below, sequenced in a study of CD8 T cells in ankylosing spondylitis. Study conclusions and caveats: A TCR beta motif of seven or eight highly homologous variants appeared characteristic of ankylosing spondylitis blood.

TCRdb reprocessed the 5' RACE reads via MiXCR and lists one record per CDR3 protein. The data contain fewer than 500,000 distinct CDR3 sequences, roughly 25% of them singletons. These TCRs' antigens remain unknown. Sequences were obtained from blood, either unsorted or a sorted T cell fraction (not recorded which). The source is a male donor with ankylosing spondylitis.

V and J are TRBV24-1 and TRBJ1-4, with D maybe TRBD1 (6 bases). The CDR3 loop spans 16 amino acids. Germline CDR1 is KGHDR and CDR2 is SFDVKD. Between the trimmed V and J ends, which lost 2 bases and 8 bases, there was a span of 17 bases. DNA of the CDR3: TGTGCCACCAGTGATTCACGTAGGGGGGCAAGCGAAAAACTGTTTTTT. Its translation: CATSDSRRGASEKLFF.

The chain couples TRBV3-1 to TRBJ2-7; TRBD2 matches 8 bases. Germline-derived CDR1 and CDR2 are LGHDT and YNNKEL (reference sequence). J lost 5 bases, V lost 4 bases, and 7 bases had no gene match. There are 14 residues in the CDR3. CDR3 in amino acids: CASSRSGAGDEQYF. The DNA for the CDR3 is TGTGCCAGCAGCCGTAGCGGGGCGGGGGACGAGCAGTACTTC.

This clonotype has just a few counts. The chain recombines TRBV19 with TRBJ2-1; 7 bases line up with TRBD1. This CDR3 is 14 amino acids long. The germline V gene encodes CDR1 LNHDA and CDR2 SQIVND (reference sequence). Unmatched junction bases numbered 6, after V lost 4 bases and J lost 6 bases. CDR3 nucleotides: TGTGCCAGTAGTACCCAGGGACAGCTCAATGAGCAGTTCTTC. As protein: CASSTQGQLNEQFF.